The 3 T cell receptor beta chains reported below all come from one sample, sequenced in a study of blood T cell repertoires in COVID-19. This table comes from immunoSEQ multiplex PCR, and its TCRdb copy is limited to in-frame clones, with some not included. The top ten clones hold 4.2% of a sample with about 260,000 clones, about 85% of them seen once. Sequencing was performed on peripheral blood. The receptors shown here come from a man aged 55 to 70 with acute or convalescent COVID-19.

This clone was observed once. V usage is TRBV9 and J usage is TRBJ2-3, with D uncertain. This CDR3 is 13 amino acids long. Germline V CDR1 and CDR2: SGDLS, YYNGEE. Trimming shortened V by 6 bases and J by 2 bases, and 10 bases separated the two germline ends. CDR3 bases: TGTGCCAGCACGGCTAGTGACACAGATACGCAGTATTTT. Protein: CASTASDTDTQYF. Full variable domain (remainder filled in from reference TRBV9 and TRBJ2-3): DSGVTQTPKHLITATGQRVTLRCSPRSGDLSVYWYQQSLDQGLQFLIQYYNGEERAKGNILERFSAQQFPDLHSELNLSSLELGDSALYFCASTASDTDTQYFGPGTRLTVL.

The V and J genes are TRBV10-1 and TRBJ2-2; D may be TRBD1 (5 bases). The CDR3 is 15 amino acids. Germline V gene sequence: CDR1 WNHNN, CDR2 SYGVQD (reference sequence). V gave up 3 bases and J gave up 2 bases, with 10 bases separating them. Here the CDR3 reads CASSESQGNTGELFF. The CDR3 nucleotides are TGCGCCAGCAGTGAAAGCCAGGGCAACACCGGGGAGCTGTTTTTT.

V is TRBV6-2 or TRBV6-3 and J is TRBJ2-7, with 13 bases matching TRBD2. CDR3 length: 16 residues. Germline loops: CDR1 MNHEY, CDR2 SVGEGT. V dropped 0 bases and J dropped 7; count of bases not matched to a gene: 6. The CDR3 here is CASSYSWGLAGSEQYF. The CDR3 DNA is TGTGCCAGCAGTTACTCATGGGGACTAGCGGGAAGTGAGCAGTACTTC.